The TCR beta chain described here comes from a study of response to subunit inactivated influenza vaccine. TCRdb reprocessed the RT-PCR reads via MiXCR and lists one record per CDR3 protein. This table holds about 500,000 distinct CDR3 sequences, more than 15% found once. Study-wide points: Seasonal influenza vaccination, on each occasion, was suggested by the authors to recruit few new T cells.

V lost 0 bases and J 7 bases, leaving 10 bases between the germline ends. The CDR3 length is 15 residues. Germline assignment: CDR1 MNHEY and CDR2 SVGAGI. Remarks on this clonotype: Its cognate antigen is unknown.

The material was CD4+ T cells sorted from PBMCs, obtained less than 30 months after vaccination. This sequence originates from a man in his fifties or sixties who received an inactivated influenza vaccine. The chain couples TRBV6-5 to TRBJ1-6; no clear D. The CDR3 coding sequence is TGTGCCAGCAGTTACTCTCGGCAGGTCAATTCACCCCTCCACTTT. Translated: CASSYSRQVNSPLHF.